The 11 T cell receptor beta chains below all came from one sample that was sequenced in a study of cytomegalovirus exposure and HLA in healthy donors. The protocol was immunoSEQ multiplex PCR, while the TCRdb copy is restricted to in-frame clones and leaves out a portion. Of about 140,000 clones in the sample, around 88% were seen once. The specimen sequenced was PBMCs. These receptors came from a woman in her late teens or twenties in good health and CMV-seropositive.

V and J are TRBV7-3 and TRBJ2-7; TRBD1 agrees at 9 bases. The CDR3 contains 15 residues. Losses at the gene ends were 5 bases for V and 3 bases for J; bases not matched to a gene: 8. Germline-derived CDR1 and CDR2 are SGHTA and FQGTGA. CDR3 protein: CASSLTGTGYYEQYF. In nucleotides, the CDR3 is TGTGCCAGCAGCCTGACCGGGACAGGGTACTACGAGCAGTACTTC. Using reference TRBV7-3 and TRBJ2-7 for the parts outside the CDR3, the full variable domain is GAGVSQTPSNKVTEKGKYVELRCDPISGHTALYWYRQSLGQGPEFLIYFQGTGAADDSGLPNDRFFAVRPEGSVSTLKIQRTERGDSAVYLCASSLTGTGYYEQYFGPGTRLTVT.

The CDR3 is CASSLGTSGGLAYNEQFF. The CDR3 DNA reads as TGTGCCAGCAGCTTAGGAACTAGCGGGGGGTTAGCCTACAATGAGCAGTTCTTC. This chain links TRBV7-2 with TRBJ2-1; the match to TRBD2 covers 12 bases. J gave up 2 bases and V 1 base, and 6 bases lay outside the gene matches. The CDR3 is 18 amino acids. Looked up from germline, CDR1 is SGHTA and CDR2 is FQGNSA.

This rearrangement joins TRBV28 to TRBJ1-5; D gene ambiguous. The germline CDR1 and CDR2 sequences are MDHEN and SYDVKM. This CDR3 contains 14 residues. The V end lost 6 bases, the J end lost 7 bases, and 16 bases lay between the germline ends. CDR3 sequence reads: CASRSGLTEQPQHF. The CDR3 coding sequence is TGTGCCAGCAGATCCGGACTCACAGAGCAGCCCCAGCATTTT.

This chain uses TRBV30 with TRBJ1-3; D remains ambiguous. Germline V gene lookup returns CDR1 GTSNPN and CDR2 SVGIG (reference sequence). The CDR3 spans 14 residues. Between the trimmed V and J ends, which lost 3 bases and 0 bases, there was a span of 9 bases. This CDR3 reads CAWSFILSGNTIYF. CDR3 nucleotide sequence: TGTGCCTGGAGCTTTATCCTCTCTGGAAACACCATATATTTT.

This chain connects TRBV11-1 to TRBJ2-2; 8 bases match TRBD2. The CDR3 runs to 17 residues. Looked up from germline, CDR1 is SGHAT and CDR2 is FQDESV (reference sequence). The trim removed 2 bases at V and 4 bases at J, leaving 9 bases unmatched. In DNA form, the CDR3 reads TGTGCCAGCAGCTTAACGGCGGGGGGACCCCGCACCGGGGAGCTGTTTTTT. It yields the protein CASSLTAGGPRTGELFF.

This chain joins TRBV15 and TRBJ1-6; 7 bases agree with TRBD1. Trimming at V came to 3 bases and at J to 7 bases, leaving 12 bases not matched to a gene. The CDR3 contains 17 residues. Germline CDR1 and CDR2: LNHNV and YYDKDF (reference sequence). The DNA of the CDR3 is TGTGCCACCAGCAGGGGAAAGACAGGGAATCCCAATTCACCCCTCCACTTT. Translated, it gives CATSRGKTGNPNSPLHF.

The gene calls are TRBV28 and TRBJ2-7, with 8 positions matching TRBD2. Per the germline V gene, CDR1 is MDHEN and CDR2 is SYDVKM. The CDR3 is 17 amino acids. V gave up 2 bases and J gave up 3 bases; unmatched junction bases: 12. For the CDR3, the DNA is TGTGCCAGCAGTTTACCTCCGGGTAGCGGGGACCGCTACGAGCAGTACTTC. This translates into CASSLPPGSGDRYEQYF. The variable domain in full, with the rest retrieved from reference TRBV28 and TRBJ2-7, is DVKVTQSSRYLVKRTGEKVFLECVQDMDHENMFWYRQDPGLGLRLIYFSYDVKMKEKGDIPEGYSVSREKKERFSLILESASTNQTSMYLCASSLPPGSGDRYEQYFGPGTRLTVT.

This clone occurred once. V is TRBV5-1 and J is TRBJ2-7; TRBD1 agrees at 8 bases. CDR1 SGHRS and CDR2 YFSETQ come from the germline V gene. The length of the CDR3 is 14 residues. J lost 7 bases, V lost 0 bases, and 6 bases had no gene match. The CDR3 sequence: CASSLGDTGGEQYF. As DNA, the CDR3 is TGCGCCAGCAGCTTGGGGGACACAGGGGGAGAGCAGTACTTC.

The chain recombines TRBV30 with TRBJ1-2, with 9 bases that match TRBD1. J gave up 3 bases and V 6 bases, and 5 bases lay outside the gene matches. The V gene's germline CDR1 is GTSNPN and CDR2 SVGIG (reference sequence). There are 13 residues in the CDR3. The CDR3 region has the DNA TGTGCCTGTGGACAGGGGCATCACTATGGCTACACCTTC. Amino acid sequence: CACGQGHHYGYTF.

J is TRBJ1-2 and V is TRBV29-1; D is uncertain. CDR1 is SQVTM and CDR2 is ANQGSEA in the germline V gene. V lost 7 bases and J lost 3, with 15 bases in between. This CDR3 has 13 residues. The CDR3: CSAGSGYDYGYTF. As DNA, the CDR3 is TGCAGCGCCGGCTCGGGGTACGACTATGGCTACACCTTC.

The rearrangement links TRBV6-1 to TRBJ1-2; 9 positions match TRBD1. The germline CDR1 and CDR2 sequences are MNHNS and SASEGT. CDR3 length: 13 residues. The V and J ends lost 7 bases and 7 bases, in that order; junction bases with no gene match: 7. The DNA of the CDR3 is TGTGCCAGCATAAAGGACAGGGGTAGTGGCTACACCTTC. As protein: CASIKDRGSGYTF.